This TCR beta chain was sequenced in a study of cytomegalovirus exposure and HLA in healthy donors. Study-level information: Earlier findings included some 120 million unique TCR beta sequences obtained from roughly 200 million T cells. Study results and limitations: Analysis was performed later, and it showed HLA-associated TCR beta chains to be more clonally expanded than equally common others. What was likely a sequencing artifact was a cluster of highly shared sequence variants.

PCR employed 60 Vbeta and 13 Jbeta primers. In the source study's methods: In a later analysis, the count reached 74 million or so unique TCR beta chains, with around 10 million shared. The repertoire was sequenced with immunoSEQ multiplex PCR; TCRdb's copy has only in-frame clones and lacks some. V, J and clone size are those of that table, while D and trimming were read from the DNA. In the table there are about 120,000 clones, less than 65% of which are singletons. Concerning this clone: The antigen remains undetermined.

This CDR3 contains 15 residues. V lost 6 bases, J lost 7 bases, and 5 bases stayed unmatched. CDR1 is MNHEY, CDR2 SVGAGI, per germline. This TCR was recovered from a man aged 35-49 years in good health and CMV-seropositive. The J gene is TRBJ2-1, the V gene TRBV6-5; TRBD2 agrees at 14 bases. Sequencing input: PBMCs. The CDR3 sequence: CASRETSGGGNEQFF. The CDR3 bases are TGTGCCAGCAGGGAGACTAGCGGGGGGGGAAATGAGCAGTTCTTC.